This T cell receptor beta chain was recorded in a study of blood T cell repertoires in COVID-19. TCRdb keeps only in-frame clones here, not all; method: immunoSEQ multiplex PCR. The sample holds around 270,000 clones, about nine tenths seen once. The CDR3 consists of 15 residues. CDR1 and CDR2 (germline): KGHDR, SFDVKD. Trimming left V 2 bases short and J 4 bases short, with 11 bases between. This clone was counted only a few times. The sequence derives from a young adult with COVID-19, enrolled during active disease. The source material was peripheral blood. This chain links TRBV24-1 with TRBJ2-1; no reliable D call. CDR3 sequence: CATSDYDSSYNEQFF. The DNA for the CDR3 is TGTGCCACCAGTGATTACGACTCCAGTTACAATGAGCAGTTCTTC.